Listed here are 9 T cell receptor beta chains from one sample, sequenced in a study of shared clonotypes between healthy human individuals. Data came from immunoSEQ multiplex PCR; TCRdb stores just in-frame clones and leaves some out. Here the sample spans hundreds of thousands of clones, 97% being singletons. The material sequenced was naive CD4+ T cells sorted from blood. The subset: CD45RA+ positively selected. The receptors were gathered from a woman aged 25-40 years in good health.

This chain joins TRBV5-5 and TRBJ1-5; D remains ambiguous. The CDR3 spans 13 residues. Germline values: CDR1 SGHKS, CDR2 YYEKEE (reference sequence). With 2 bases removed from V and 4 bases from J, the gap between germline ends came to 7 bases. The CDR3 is CASSFRTNQPQHF. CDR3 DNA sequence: TGTGCCAGCAGCTTTAGAACGAATCAGCCCCAGCATTTT.

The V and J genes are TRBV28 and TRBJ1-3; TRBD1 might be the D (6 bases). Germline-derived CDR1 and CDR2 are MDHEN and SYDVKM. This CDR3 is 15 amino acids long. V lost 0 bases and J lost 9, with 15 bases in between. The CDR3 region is CASSLWSGRGSTIYF. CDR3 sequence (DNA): TGTGCCAGCAGTTTATGGTCAGGGAGGGGGAGCACCATATATTTT.

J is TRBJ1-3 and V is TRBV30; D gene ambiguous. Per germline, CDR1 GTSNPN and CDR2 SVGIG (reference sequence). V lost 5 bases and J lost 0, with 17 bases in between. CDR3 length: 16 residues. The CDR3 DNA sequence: TGTGCCTGGCACGGTAGCCTCTTGAGCTCTGGAAACACCATATATTTT. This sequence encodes CAWHGSLLSSGNTIYF. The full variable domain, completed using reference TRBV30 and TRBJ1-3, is SQTIHQWPATLVQPVGSPLSLECTVEGTSNPNLYWYRQAAGRGLQLLFYSVGIGQISSEVPQNLSASRPQDRQFILSSKKLLLSDSGFYLCAWHGSLLSSGNTIYFGEGSWLTVV.

CDR3: CASSFSDAATNEKLFF. DNA of the CDR3: TGTGCCAGCAGTTTCTCCGACGCTGCAACTAATGAAAAACTGTTTTTT. This rearrangement joins TRBV28 to TRBJ1-4; no definite D call. CDR1 and CDR2 (germline): MDHEN, SYDVKM. V lost 3 bases and J lost 0, with 11 bases in between. The length of the CDR3 is 16 residues.

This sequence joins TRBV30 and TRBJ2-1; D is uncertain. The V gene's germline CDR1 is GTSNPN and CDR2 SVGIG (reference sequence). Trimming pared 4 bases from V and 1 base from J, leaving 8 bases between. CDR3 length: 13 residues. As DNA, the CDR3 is TGTGCCTGGAAGGGAAGGTCCTACAATGAGCAGTTCTTC. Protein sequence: CAWKGRSYNEQFF.

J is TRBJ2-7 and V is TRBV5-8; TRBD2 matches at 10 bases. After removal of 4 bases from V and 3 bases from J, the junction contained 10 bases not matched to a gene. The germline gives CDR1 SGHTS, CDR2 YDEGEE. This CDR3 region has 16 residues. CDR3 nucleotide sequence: TGTGCCAGCAGCCTCCCGGGGCCTAGCGGGAGCTACGAGCAGTACTTC. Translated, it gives CASSLPGPSGSYEQYF.

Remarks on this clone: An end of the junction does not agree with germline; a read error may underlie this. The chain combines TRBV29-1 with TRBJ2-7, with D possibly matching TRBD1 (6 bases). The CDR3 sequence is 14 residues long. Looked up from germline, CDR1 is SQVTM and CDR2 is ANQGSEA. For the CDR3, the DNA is TGCAGCGTCGGGCCTCTGGGGGCCTACTACGAGCAGTGCTTC. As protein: CSVGPLGAYYEQCF.

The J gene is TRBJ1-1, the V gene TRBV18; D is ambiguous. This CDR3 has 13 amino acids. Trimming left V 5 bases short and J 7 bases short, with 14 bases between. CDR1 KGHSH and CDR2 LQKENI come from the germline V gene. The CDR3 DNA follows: TGTGCCAGCTCAAGGGTTACGACGAGTGAAGCTTTCTTT. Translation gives CASSRVTTSEAFF.

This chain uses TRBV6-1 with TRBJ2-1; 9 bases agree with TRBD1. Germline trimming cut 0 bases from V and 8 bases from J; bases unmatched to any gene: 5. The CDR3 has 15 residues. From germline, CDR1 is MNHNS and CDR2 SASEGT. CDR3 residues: CASSEAGTGFHEQFF. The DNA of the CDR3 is TGTGCCAGCAGTGAAGCGGGGACAGGGTTCCATGAGCAGTTCTTC.